This T cell receptor (beta chain) was profiled in a study of technical replicates of blood from several donors. This clone occurred once. The germline V gene has CDR1 MNHEY and CDR2 SVGAGI. V was pared by 0 bases and J by 0 bases, with 8 bases between. CDR3 length: 15 residues. Clones were read by immunoSEQ multiplex PCR, and TCRdb kept only the in-frame ones, dropping some. The table shows around 50,000 clones, with around 96% occurring only once. Sequencing used T cells isolated from PBMCs. This chain joins TRBV6-5 and TRBJ2-5; possibly TRBD2 for D (6 bases). This clonotype originated in a human donor in good health. The chain's CDR3 is CASSYSGDYQETQYF. The CDR3 coding sequence is TGTGCCAGCAGTTACTCGGGGGACTACCAAGAGACCCAGTACTTC.